This T cell receptor (beta chain) was captured in a study of identical twins' blood T cells. TCRdb passed the 5' RACE reads through MiXCR, listing each CDR3 protein once. The sample lists roughly 380,000 distinct CDR3 sequences, 28% occurring once. This clonotype was picked up a small number of times. This clonotype originated in a woman aged 18-55 years in good health. Sequencing input: PBMCs.

CDR3: CASSRVTYNSPLHF. The CDR3 nucleotides are TGTGCCAGCAGTCGGGTCACCTATAATTCACCCCTCCACTTT. This chain connects TRBV11-2 to TRBJ1-6; no clear D gene. The CDR3 has 14 residues. The ends were cut back, 6 bases at V and 2 bases at J, with 8 bases in the middle. Germline V CDR1 and CDR2: SGHAT, FQNNGV.